The rows below give T cell receptor beta chains drawn from one sample of a study of blood T cell repertoires in COVID-19. The repertoire was sequenced with immunoSEQ multiplex PCR; TCRdb's copy has only in-frame clones and lacks some. The table includes about 300,000 clones, approximately 90% detected once. Specimen: peripheral blood. These receptors originate from a woman between 50 and 59 years old with COVID-19, enrolled during active disease. Both conserved end residues are part of each CDR3. A D gene is named only where the DNA matches it firmly. Not every row has a clone size; where given, it reads once, few, many or a size class.

>NA|TRBD2|TRBV27|TRBJ2-7
TGTGCCAGCAGTTTAGGCGGGAGAAGATACGAGCAGTACTTC
CASSLGGRRYEQYF
>once|TRBD1|TRBV11-2|TRBJ1-5
TGTGCCAGCAGCTTAGGTGGGACAGGGGAACAGCCCCAGCATTTT
CASSLGGTGEQPQHF
>NA|NA|TRBV18|TRBJ2-2
TGTGCCAGCTCAGAATGGCAGGTGACCACCGGGGAGCTGTTTTTT
CASSEWQVTTGELFF
>NA|TRBD2|TRBV11-2|TRBJ2-7
TGTGCCAGCAGCCCAACTAGCGGGAGGGCCGGCGAGCAGTACTTC
CASSPTSGRAGEQYF
>NA|NA|TRBV11-2|TRBJ2-1
TGTGCCAGCGGTCAATCGGGGAATGAGCAGTTCTTC
CASGQSGNEQFF
>NA|TRBD1|TRBV5-1|TRBJ1-6
TGCGCCAGCAGCTTGTCTTGGACAGGGGCATCCAATTCACCCCTCCACTTT
CASSLSWTGASNSPLHF
>few|TRBD2|TRBV5-1|TRBJ2-1
TGCGCCAGCAGCTGGGCCGGGACTAGCGTAGACAATGAGCAGTTCTTC
CASSWAGTSVDNEQFF
>NA|NA|TRBV5-4|TRBJ1-1
TGTGCCAGCAGCTATGAAGGGAGCAGGACTGAAGCTTTCTTT
CASSYEGSRTEAFF
>NA|NA|TRBV7-2|TRBJ2-7
TGTGCCAGCAGCTTAGGGGCAGTCTACGAGCAGTACTTC
CASSLGAVYEQYF
>NA|NA|TRBV30|TRBJ1-1
TGTGCCTGGAGTGTGGGAGGTTTTTGGGGCACTGAAGCTTTCTTT
CAWSVGGFWGTEAFF
>NA|NA|TRBV29-1|TRBJ2-5
TGCAGCGTGGCCCCGGCGGGCCAAGAGACCCAGTACTTC
CSVAPAGQETQYF
>NA|NA|TRBV27|TRBJ2-2
TGTGCCAGCAGTCAGAACACCGGGGAGCTGTTTTTT
CASSQNTGELFF
>NA|NA|TRBV19|TRBJ2-3
TGTGCTACGGCAGCGACGCTTAGAGATACGCAGTATTTT
CATAATLRDTQYF
>NA|NA|TRBV5-6|TRBJ2-5
TGTGCCAGCAGTTCCGCCCTCTGGAGTGAGACCCAGTACTTC
CASSSALWSETQYF
>NA|NA|TRBV5-1|TRBJ2-7
TGCGCCAGCAGCTTGGGGGGGCTAGGGTACGAGCAGTACTTC
CASSLGGLGYEQYF
>NA|TRBD1|TRBV6-1|TRBJ1-6
TGTGCCAGCAGTGACCAGGGGGCAGAGAATTCACCCCTCCACTTT
CASSDQGAENSPLHF
>NA|NA|TRBV29-1|TRBJ2-1
TGCAGCGTTGCCTCCGGTAGCGGCGCCTACAATGAGCAGTTCTTC
CSVASGSGAYNEQFF
>NA|TRBD1|TRBV6-5|TRBJ2-2
TGTGCCAGCAGCTCCGGACAGGGGCCCACCGGGGAGCTGTTTTTT
CASSSGQGPTGELFF
>NA|NA|TRBV15|TRBJ2-1
TGTGCCACCAGCAGGACTAGAAGTGAGCAGTTCTTC
CATSRTRSEQFF
>NA|TRBD1|TRBV30|TRBJ2-5
TGTGCCTGGAGTTCCAGGGGGCCAGAGACCCAGTACTTC
CAWSSRGPETQYF
>NA|TRBD1|TRBV7-9|TRBJ2-7
TGTGCCAGCAGCTTAACAGGGGGCTCCTACGAGCAGTACTTC
CASSLTGGSYEQYF
>NA|NA|TRBV5-1|TRBJ2-7
TGCGCCAGCAGCTTGAGAGGACAGTCCTACGAGCAGTACTTC
CASSLRGQSYEQYF
>NA|NA|TRBV18|TRBJ2-7
TGTGCCAGCTCACCAAACAGGGAGGGCAACGAGCAGTACTTC
CASSPNREGNEQYF
>NA|TRBD1|TRBV7-2|TRBJ1-1
TGTGCCAGCAGCCAAACTTCAAGCCGGGACAGTGAAGCTTTCTTT
CASSQTSSRDSEAFF
>NA|TRBD1|TRBV7-6|TRBJ1-1
TGTGCCAGCAGCCAAGGGACAGGGAGCCGGAACACTGAAGCTTTCTTT
CASSQGTGSRNTEAFF
>NA|TRBD1|TRBV7-9|TRBJ1-1
TGTGCCAGCAGCTCCTGGACAGGGGGCCTGAACACTGAAGCTTTCTTT
CASSSWTGGLNTEAFF
>NA|NA|TRBV5-1|TRBJ2-3
TGCGCCAGCAGCTTGCAAACAGATACGCAGTATTTT
CASSLQTDTQYF
>NA|NA|TRBV10-2|TRBJ2-7
TGCGCCAGCAGCTACGGACTTTCCAGCTCCTACGAGCAGTACTTC
CASSYGLSSSYEQYF
>once|NA|TRBV6-1|TRBJ1-1
TGTGCCAGCAGCCGCCAGGGGACGGATGAAGCTTTCTTT
CASSRQGTDEAFF
>few|TRBD2|TRBV5-1|TRBJ2-1
TGCGCCAGCAGCTTGGGGCCCCCCTCCAGCGGGAGTCCCAATGAGCAGTTCTTC
CASSLGPPSSGSPNEQFF
>NA|NA|TRBV27|TRBJ2-3
TGTGCCAGTCGTACCTGGAGTACGCAGTATTTT
CASRTWSTQYF
>NA|TRBD1|TRBV2|TRBJ1-2
TGTGCCAGCATCGCAGGGGGCGCTTGGAATGGCTACACCTTC
CASIAGGAWNGYTF
>NA|TRBD1|TRBV19|TRBJ2-6
TGTGCCAGTAGAAACAGGGGCTCTGGGGCCAACGTCCTGACTTTC
CASRNRGSGANVLTF
>once|TRBD2|TRBV19|TRBJ2-3
TGTGCCAGTAGTATCCGGGCAGCCGGGGGGACAGATACGCAGTATTTT
CASSIRAAGGTDTQYF
>NA|NA|TRBV6-5|TRBJ2-7
TGTGCCAGCAGTCGCAGGTCGATCTCCTACGAGCAGTACTTC
CASSRRSISYEQYF
>NA|TRBD1|TRBV7-9|TRBJ1-1
TGTGCCAGCACCTCCCCGGACAGGGCTAAGAACACTGAAGCTTTCTTT
CASTSPDRAKNTEAFF
>NA|NA|TRBV4-1|TRBJ1-3
TGCGCCAGCAGCCAATGGATGGAGAACACCATATATTTT
CASSQWMENTIYF
>NA|TRBD1|TRBV7-9|TRBJ1-1
TGTGCCAGCAGCTCACAGGGGGACACTGAAGCTTTCTTT
CASSSQGDTEAFF
>few|NA|TRBV30|TRBJ1-4
TGTGCCTGGAGTGCTCGGGGAGAAAAACTGTTTTTT
CAWSARGEKLFF